This record looks at one TCR beta chain sequence and its context. Blood, whole and unfractionated, served as the source for total RNA extraction. The data derive from a study of human T cells and chemical hapten exposure. At the level of the study: TCR yields per sample varied mostly from small pooled library volume differences.

TCRdb itself ran the 5' RACE reads through MiXCR, one entry per CDR3 protein. The sample includes under 150,000 distinct CDR3 sequences, around 20% seen only once; the top ten take approximately 2.6%. Germline V gives CDR1 SQVTM, CDR2 ANQGSEA. Trimming removed 2 bases from V and 7 bases from J, with 6 bases in between. The CDR3 contains 11 residues. The rearrangement joins TRBV29-1 to TRBJ2-1, with D possibly TRBD2 on 5 matching bases. The source of this sequence is a human donor in good health. CDR3 region: CSVERENEQFF. The CDR3 nucleotides are TGCAGCGTTGAAAGGGAGAATGAGCAGTTCTTC.